The next 21 T cell receptor beta chains were all read from a single sample in a study of OX40 agonist ivuxolimab in advanced cancers. The repertoire was sequenced with immunoSEQ multiplex PCR; TCRdb's copy has only in-frame clones and lacks some. This sample has fewer than 70,000 clones; roughly 87% occur once, and the top ten carry around 2.9%. The specimen comprised CD4+ or CD8+ T cells sorted from blood, sampled in a trial of the OX40 agonist ivuxolimab. These receptors all come from an adult with an advanced solid tumor such as melanoma, head and neck, liver or kidney cancer.

The rearrangement uses TRBV6-1 and TRBJ1-4; possible D gene TRBD1, 5 bases. Germline V gene data show CDR1 as MNHNS and CDR2 as SASEGT. Trimming shortened V by 5 bases and J by 5 bases, and 15 bases separated the two germline ends. The CDR3 spans 15 residues. This chain's CDR3 is CASSPLGGTNEKLFF. The CDR3 nucleotides are TGTGCCAGCAGTCCCCTCGGGGGGACGAATGAAAAACTGTTTTTT.

The chain combines TRBV28 with TRBJ1-2; D perhaps matches TRBD1 (5 bases). Deletions cut 5 bases from V and 1 base from J, with 14 bases between. Germline-derived CDR1 and CDR2 are MDHEN and SYDVKM. There are 15 residues in the CDR3. The CDR3 DNA follows: TGTGCCAGCAGTCCTCTCGGGGGATTTAACTATGGCTACACCTTC. Its protein is CASSPLGGFNYGYTF.

This CDR3 reads CASSRSGQGRRRSPLHF. The CDR3 DNA reads as TGTGCCAGCAGTCGCTCGGGGCAGGGAAGAAGAAGATCACCCCTCCACTTT. V is TRBV28 and J is TRBJ1-6; tentatively, D is TRBD1 (5 bases). The CDR3 has 17 amino acids. V was clipped by 5 bases and J by 10 bases, with 24 bases between them. Germline CDR1 and CDR2: MDHEN and SYDVKM.

The chain uses TRBV5-6 and TRBJ2-6; D not resolved. The CDR3 is 16 amino acids. Germline CDR1 reads SGHDT; CDR2 reads YYEEEE. V lost 6 bases and J 2 bases, leaving 15 bases between the germline ends. CDR3 sequence: CASTLPGSPGANVLTF. The CDR3 DNA sequence: TGTGCCAGCACCCTTCCAGGTTCACCTGGGGCCAACGTCCTGACTTTC.

The chain joins TRBV19 to TRBJ2-5; TRBD2 aligns across 10 bases. The CDR3 totals 15 residues. From germline, CDR1 is LNHDA and CDR2 SQIVND (reference sequence). Trimming took 6 bases from V and 4 from J; bases not matched to a gene: 8. CDR3 DNA: TGTGCCAGTAGCCCGGAGCGGGAGGGCCGAGAGACCCAGTACTTC. Residues: CASSPEREGRETQYF.

V usage is TRBV6-5 and J usage is TRBJ1-2, with D maybe TRBD1 (5 bases). CDR3 size: 14 residues. Germline CDR1 reads MNHEY; CDR2 reads SVGAGI. Trimming shortened V by 0 bases and J by 2 bases, and 7 bases separated the two germline ends. The CDR3: CASSYSSGNYGYTF. CDR3 nucleotide sequence: TGTGCCAGCAGTTACTCGTCAGGGAACTATGGCTACACCTTC.

The V and J genes are TRBV18 and TRBJ1-5; D unresolved. Germline values: CDR1 KGHSH, CDR2 LQKENI. The CDR3 length is 15 residues. The V end lost 3 bases, the J end lost 4 bases, and 13 bases lay between the germline ends. The CDR3 region is CASSPTFADNQPQHF. CDR3 nucleotide sequence: TGTGCCAGCTCACCGACATTCGCAGATAATCAGCCCCAGCATTTT.

This chain links TRBV7-2 with TRBJ2-5, with TRBD1 as a possible D gene (5 bases). With 3 bases removed from V and 2 bases from J, the gap between germline ends came to 7 bases. The CDR3 length is 13 residues. Germline V gives CDR1 SGHTA, CDR2 FQGNSA. As DNA, the CDR3 is TGTGCCAGCAGCTTGACAGCGCAAGAGACCCAGTACTTC. It is translated as CASSLTAQETQYF. Combining the CDR3 with reference TRBV7-2 and TRBJ2-5 gives the whole variable domain GAGVSQSPSNKVTEKGKDVELRCDPISGHTALYWYRQSLGQGLEFLIYFQGNSAPDKSGLPSDRFSAERTGGSVSTLTIQRTQQEDSAVYLCASSLTAQETQYFGPGTRLLVL.

The CDR3 region is CASSEALAGVETQYF. The CDR3 region has the DNA TGTGCCAGCAGTGAAGCGCTGGCGGGGGTCGAGACCCAGTACTTC. The genes are TRBV6-1 and TRBJ2-5; 7 nucleotides align to TRBD2. The CDR3 loop spans 15 amino acids. V shed 0 bases and J 5 bases; nucleotides not matched to a gene: 6. The germline CDR1 and CDR2 sequences are MNHNS and SASEGT.

V and J are TRBV10-3 and TRBJ2-4; no clear D gene. The CDR3 is 12 amino acids. Germline-derived CDR1 and CDR2 are ENHRY and SYGVKD. Trimming shortened V by 4 bases and J by 7 bases, and 8 bases separated the two germline ends. CDR3 in amino acids: CAISGTDNIQYF. The CDR3 nucleotides are TGTGCCATCAGTGGAACCGATAACATTCAGTACTTC.

A remark on this clone: This sample includes further DNA sequences coding for the same CDR3. V is TRBV28 and J is TRBJ1-2; no firm D call. The CDR3 has 15 amino acids. The germline V and J ends were trimmed by 6 bases and 0 bases, with 14 bases remaining between them. Germline values: CDR1 MDHEN, CDR2 SYDVKM. CDR3 DNA: TGTGCCAGCAGATATCACCCGGGGACTAACTATGGCTACACCTTC. This gives the protein CASRYHPGTNYGYTF.

This chain connects TRBV5-6 to TRBJ2-7; 8 positions agree with TRBD1. Germline values: CDR1 SGHDT, CDR2 YYEEEE. The CDR3 spans 15 residues. V lost 4 bases to trimming and J lost 3 bases; unmatched junction nucleotides: 9. The CDR3 reads CASSQARTGLYEQYF. CDR3 bases: TGTGCCAGCAGCCAGGCCCGGACAGGGCTCTACGAGCAGTACTTC.

CDR3 residues: CASLRLNTGELFF. CDR3 nucleotide sequence: TGTGCCAGTCTCCGGCTGAACACCGGGGAGCTGTTTTTT. The V call is TRBV28, the J call TRBJ2-2; D uncertain. Germline V gene sequence: CDR1 MDHEN, CDR2 SYDVKM. The CDR3 is made up of 13 amino acids. V was cut by 9 bases and J by 1 base, with 9 bases left in between.

The sample holds one count of this clone. The V call is TRBV27, the J call TRBJ2-3, with 9 bases fitting TRBD2. CDR1 is MNHEY and CDR2 is SMNVEV in the germline V gene (reference sequence). The CDR3 loop spans 14 amino acids. J lost 10 bases, V lost 2 bases, and 7 bases had no gene match. The CDR3 bases are TGTGCCAGCAGTTTAAGCTGGACTAGCGTTTCGCAGTATTTT. Translating gives CASSLSWTSVSQYF.

A single count supports this clone. The chain is built from TRBV19 and TRBJ1-1, with D hard to call. With 4 bases removed from V and 4 bases from J, the gap between germline ends came to 13 bases. Germline V gene data show CDR1 as LNHDA and CDR2 as SQIVND (reference sequence). This CDR3 is 14 amino acids long. CDR3 in DNA: TGTGCCAGTAGTAGGAGAGGAGTGGTCACTGAAGCTTTCTTT. Translating gives CASSRRGVVTEAFF.

This sequence joins TRBV11-1 and TRBJ2-2; 10 bases line up with TRBD1. J was trimmed by 5 bases and V by 5 bases; bases with no gene match: 2. There are 14 residues in the CDR3. CDR1 and CDR2 (germline): SGHAT, FQDESV (reference sequence). CDR3 amino acids: CASSRDRGTGELFF. The CDR3 region has the DNA TGTGCCAGCAGCCGGGACAGGGGAACCGGGGAGCTGTTTTTT.

There are a few counts of this clone. This chain uses TRBV6-1 with TRBJ1-2; D is perhaps TRBD1 (6 bases). This CDR3 is 10 amino acids long. Looked up from germline, CDR1 is MNHNS and CDR2 is SASEGT. V dropped 10 bases and J dropped 7 bases, with 10 bases sitting between them. The CDR3 DNA follows: TGTGCCACCTACAGGGCTGGCTACACCTTC. Its translation: CATYRAGYTF.

This clone is labeled medium-sized. This chain connects TRBV9 to TRBJ2-2; D unresolved. Trimming took off 0 bases at V and 5 bases at J, with 5 bases between the two ends. CDR3 length: 13 residues. CDR1 and CDR2 from the germline V gene are SGDLS and YYNGEE. The CDR3 protein is CASSVDGTGELFF. The CDR3, as DNA: TGTGCCAGCAGCGTAGATGGGACCGGGGAGCTGTTTTTT. The full variable domain, with the rest looked up from reference TRBV9 and TRBJ2-2, is DSGVTQTPKHLITATGQRVTLRCSPRSGDLSVYWYQQSLDQGLQFLIQYYNGEERAKGNILERFSAQQFPDLHSELNLSSLELGDSALYFCASSVDGTGELFFGEGSRLTVL.

The chain has TRBV30 and TRBJ1-3; no definite D call. The CDR3 runs 18 residues. Trimming stripped 2 bases from V and 0 bases from J, with 20 bases between. CDR1 is GTSNPN and CDR2 is SVGIG in the germline V gene (reference sequence). The chain's CDR3 is CAWSFRRSHVVSGNTIYF. CDR3 DNA: TGTGCCTGGAGTTTCAGGAGGTCCCATGTTGTCTCTGGAAACACCATATATTTT.

The chain joins TRBV7-3 to TRBJ2-2; D perhaps matches TRBD2 (6 bases). Germline CDR1 SGHTA, CDR2 FQGTGA. The CDR3 has 15 residues. V was pared by 4 bases and J by 5 bases, with 14 bases between. The CDR3 reads CASSSQPGATGELFF. CDR3 sequence (DNA): TGTGCCAGCAGCTCCCAACCGGGAGCAACCGGGGAGCTGTTTTTT.

In nucleotides, the CDR3 is TGTGCCACCAGCAGAGGGGGGATTAGCAATCAGCCCCAGCATTTT. Its translation: CATSRGGISNQPQHF. The rearrangement uses TRBV15 and TRBJ1-5; D is possibly TRBD1 (5 bases). The ends were cut back, 1 base at V and 0 bases at J, with 7 bases in the middle. The CDR3 has 15 amino acids. CDR1 is LNHNV, CDR2 YYDKDF, per germline (reference sequence).